These 2 T cell receptor beta chains were sequenced from one sample in a study of blood T cell repertoires in COVID-19. Produced via immunoSEQ multiplex PCR; TCRdb's table is partial and in-frame only. This sample carries about 200,000 clones, 70% to 85% of them seen once, and the ten largest clones take approximately 15%. Sequenced material: PBMCs or T cells enriched from blood (not recorded which). The receptors come from a man in his forties who had recovered from COVID-19.

The rearrangement uses TRBV19 and TRBJ1-6, with TRBD1 identical over 10 bases. The germline gives CDR1 LNHDA, CDR2 SQIVND (reference sequence). After removal of 4 bases from V and 9 bases from J, the junction contained 3 bases not matched to a gene. This CDR3 region has 14 residues. CDR3 bases: TGTGCCAGTAGTAAATGGGACAGGGGTTCACCCCTCCACTTT. Translated, it gives CASSKWDRGSPLHF.

The chain carries TRBV11-1 and TRBJ1-1; unclear D gene. Trimming left V 5 bases short and J 3 bases short, with 10 bases between. Germline CDR1 and CDR2: SGHAT and FQDESV (reference sequence). There are 13 residues in the CDR3. The CDR3 bases are TGTGCCAGCAGCCGTCAGATTTACACTGAAGCTTTCTTT. This encodes CASSRQIYTEAFF.